The clone carrying this T cell receptor (beta chain) was picked up many times. This entry is derived from a study of naive and memory T cell subsets. Amplification of ligated cDNA took four PCR rounds with SP2 and nested alpha and beta constant primers. TCRdb fed the 5' RACE reads into MiXCR, producing one record per CDR3 protein. The data contain around 48,000 distinct CDR3 sequences, approximately 4.5% of them singletons. An oligonucleotide containing a UMI was ligated to the 3' end of TCR cDNA. Germline values: CDR1 MNHEY, CDR2 SMNVEV (reference sequence). The CDR3 is 14 residues long. The V gene lost 5 bases and the J gene lost 3 bases, with 11 bases spanning the gap.

The source of this sequence is a female donor in good health. The gene calls are TRBV27 and TRBJ1-3; maybe TRBD1 (6 bases). CDR3 DNA: TGTGCCAGCAGTACCAGGGGTTTTGGAAACACCATATATTTT. Protein sequence: CASSTRGFGNTIYF.